This TCR beta chain emerged from a study of T-cell memory formation after mild COVID-19. Study as a whole: Largely, the TCR clusters proved donor specific.

This clonotype has a handful of counts. Antigen: not known. Study outcomes and limitations: Pre-infection memory held some responding clones, suggesting pre-existing cross-reactive T cells responded.

V dropped 5 bases and J dropped 3; count of bases not matched to a gene: 6. Germline lookup yields CDR1 MNHNS and CDR2 SASEGT. This CDR3 has 16 amino acids. After 5'RACE with constant-segment primers, TCR alpha and TCR beta cDNA libraries carrying sample barcodes and UMIs were obtained. TCRdb analysed the 5' RACE reads with MiXCR anew, one entry per CDR3 protein. The repertoire holds about 400,000 distinct CDR3 sequences, with roughly 18% as singletons. This chain connects TRBV6-1 to TRBJ2-1, with TRBD1 identical over 11 bases. The sequence was obtained from a man aged 18 to 29 who had mild COVID-19 (a few samples of this study predate the infection). Cell type and time point are not known. Source material: PBMCs or a T cell subset sorted from them (not recorded which). The CDR3 nucleotides read TGTGCCAGCAGTCCCCGGACAGGGGGCTTCTACAATGAGCAGTTCTTC. Residues: CASSPRTGGFYNEQFF.